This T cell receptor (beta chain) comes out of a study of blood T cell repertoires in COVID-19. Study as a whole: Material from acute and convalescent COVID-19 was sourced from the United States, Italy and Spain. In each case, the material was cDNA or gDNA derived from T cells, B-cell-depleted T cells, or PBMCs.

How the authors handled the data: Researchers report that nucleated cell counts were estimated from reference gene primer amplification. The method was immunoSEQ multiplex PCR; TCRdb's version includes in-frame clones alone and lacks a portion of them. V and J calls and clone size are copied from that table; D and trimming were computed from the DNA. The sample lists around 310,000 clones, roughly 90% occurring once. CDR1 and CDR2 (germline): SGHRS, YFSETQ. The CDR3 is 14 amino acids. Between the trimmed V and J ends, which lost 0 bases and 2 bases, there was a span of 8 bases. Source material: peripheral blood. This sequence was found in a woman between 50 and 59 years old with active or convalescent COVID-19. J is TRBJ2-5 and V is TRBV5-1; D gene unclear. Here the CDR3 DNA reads TGCGCCAGCAGCTTGGTCTCAGGACAAGAGACCCAGTACTTC. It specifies CASSLVSGQETQYF.